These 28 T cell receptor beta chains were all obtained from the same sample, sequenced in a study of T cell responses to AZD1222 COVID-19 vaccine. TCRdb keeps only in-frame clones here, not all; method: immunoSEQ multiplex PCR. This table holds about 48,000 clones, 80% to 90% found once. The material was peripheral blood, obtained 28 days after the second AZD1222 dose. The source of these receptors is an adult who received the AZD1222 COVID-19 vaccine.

CDR3 loop: CASTRLASHEQYF. CDR3 coding DNA: TGTGCCAGCACTAGACTAGCGTCCCACGAGCAGTACTTC. The chain employs TRBV5-8 and TRBJ2-7; 8 positions match TRBD2. Germline CDR1 and CDR2: SGHTS and YDEGEE. This CDR3 has 13 residues. J gave up 5 bases and V 6 bases, and 7 bases lay outside the gene matches. The whole variable domain, remainder taken from reference TRBV5-8 and TRBJ2-7, is EAGVTQSPTHLIKTRGQQATLRCSPISGHTSVYWYQQALGLGLQFLLWYDEGEERNRGNFPPRFSGRQFPNYSSELNVNALELEDSALYLCASTRLASHEQYFGPGTRLTVT.

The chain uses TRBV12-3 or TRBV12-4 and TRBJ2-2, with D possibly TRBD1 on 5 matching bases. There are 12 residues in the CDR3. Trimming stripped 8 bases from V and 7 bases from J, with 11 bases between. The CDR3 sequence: CASQGASGELFF. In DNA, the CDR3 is TGTGCCAGCCAAGGGGCGAGCGGGGAGCTGTTTTTT.

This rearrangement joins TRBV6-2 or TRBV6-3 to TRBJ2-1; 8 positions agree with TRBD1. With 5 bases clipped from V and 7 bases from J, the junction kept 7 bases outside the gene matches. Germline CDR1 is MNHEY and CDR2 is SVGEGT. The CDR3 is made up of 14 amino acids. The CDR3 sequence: CASSARQGRNEQFF. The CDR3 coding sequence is TGTGCCAGCAGTGCCAGACAGGGGAGGAATGAGCAGTTCTTC.

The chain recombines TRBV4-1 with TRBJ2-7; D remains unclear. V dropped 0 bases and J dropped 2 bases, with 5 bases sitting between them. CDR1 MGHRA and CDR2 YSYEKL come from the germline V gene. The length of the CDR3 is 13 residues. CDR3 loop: CASSQDRAYEQYF. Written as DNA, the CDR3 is TGCGCCAGCAGCCAAGATAGGGCCTACGAGCAGTACTTC.

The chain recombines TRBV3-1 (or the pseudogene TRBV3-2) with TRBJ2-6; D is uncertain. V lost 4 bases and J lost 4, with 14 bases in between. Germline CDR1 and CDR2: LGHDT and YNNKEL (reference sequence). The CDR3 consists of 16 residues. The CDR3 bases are TGTGCCAGCAGCCTAAGGTGGGATGCAGGGGCCAACGTCCTGACTTTC. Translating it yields CASSLRWDAGANVLTF.

CDR3 protein: CASSTRSFNYGYTF. CDR3 nucleotide sequence: TGTGCCAGCAGCACAAGGTCCTTCAACTATGGCTACACCTTC. The V call is TRBV7-8, the J call TRBJ1-2; no definite D call. Germline V gives CDR1 SGHVS, CDR2 FQNEAQ. The V end was cut by 5 bases, the J end by 2 bases, with 12 bases between. This CDR3 comprises 14 residues.

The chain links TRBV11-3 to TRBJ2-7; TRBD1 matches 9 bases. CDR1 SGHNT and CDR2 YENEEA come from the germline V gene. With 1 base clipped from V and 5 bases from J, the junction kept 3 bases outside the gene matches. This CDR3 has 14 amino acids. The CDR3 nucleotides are TGTGCCAGCAGCTTAGTAGACAGGGGGAACGAGCAGTACTTC. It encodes CASSLVDRGNEQYF. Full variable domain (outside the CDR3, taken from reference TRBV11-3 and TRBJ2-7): EAGVVQSPRYKIIEKKQPVAFWCNPISGHNTLYWYLQNLGQGPELLIRYENEEAVDDSQLPKDRFSAERLKGVDSTLKIQPAELGDSAVYLCASSLVDRGNEQYFGPGTRLTVT.

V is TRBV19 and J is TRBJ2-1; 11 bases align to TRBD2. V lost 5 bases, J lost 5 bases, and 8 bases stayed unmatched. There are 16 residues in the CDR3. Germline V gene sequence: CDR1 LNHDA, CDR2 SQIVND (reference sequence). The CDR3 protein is CASSAPIAGGNNEQFF. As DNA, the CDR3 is TGTGCCAGTAGTGCCCCGATAGCGGGAGGGAACAATGAGCAGTTCTTC.

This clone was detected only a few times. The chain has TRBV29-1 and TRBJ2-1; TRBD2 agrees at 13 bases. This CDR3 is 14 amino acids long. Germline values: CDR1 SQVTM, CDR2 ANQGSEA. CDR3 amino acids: CSGLAGEFYNEQFF. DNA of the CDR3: TGCAGTGGACTAGCGGGAGAGTTCTACAATGAGCAGTTCTTC.

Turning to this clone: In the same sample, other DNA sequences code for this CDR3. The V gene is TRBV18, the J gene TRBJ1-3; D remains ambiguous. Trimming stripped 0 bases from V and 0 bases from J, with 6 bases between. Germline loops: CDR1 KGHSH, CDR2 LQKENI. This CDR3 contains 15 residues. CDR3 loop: CASSPPTGSGNTIYF. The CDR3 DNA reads TGTGCCAGCTCACCACCGACGGGCTCTGGAAACACCATATATTTT.

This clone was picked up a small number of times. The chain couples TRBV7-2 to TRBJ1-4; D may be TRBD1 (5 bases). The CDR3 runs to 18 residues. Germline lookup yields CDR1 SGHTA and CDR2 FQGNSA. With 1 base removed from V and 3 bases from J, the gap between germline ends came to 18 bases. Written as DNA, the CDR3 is TGTGCCAGCAGCTTAGAGACCATTTACGGGGGAGCTAATGAAAAACTGTTTTTT. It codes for CASSLETIYGGANEKLFF. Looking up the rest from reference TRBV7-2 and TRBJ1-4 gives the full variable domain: GAGVSQSPSNKVTEKGKDVELRCDPISGHTALYWYRQSLGQGLEFLIYFQGNSAPDKSGLPSDRFSAERTGGSVSTLTIQRTQQEDSAVYLCASSLETIYGGANEKLFFGSGTQLSVL.

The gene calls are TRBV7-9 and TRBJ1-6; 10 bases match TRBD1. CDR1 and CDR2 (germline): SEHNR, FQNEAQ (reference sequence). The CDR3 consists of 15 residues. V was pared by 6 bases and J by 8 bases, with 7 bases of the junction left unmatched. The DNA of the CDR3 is TGTGCCAGCAGGTCGGGGACAGGGGTTGATTCACCCCTCCACTTT. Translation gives CASRSGTGVDSPLHF.

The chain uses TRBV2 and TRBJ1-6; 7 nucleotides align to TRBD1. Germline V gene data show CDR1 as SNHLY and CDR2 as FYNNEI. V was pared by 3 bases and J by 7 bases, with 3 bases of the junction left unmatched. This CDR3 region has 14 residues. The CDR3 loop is CASSEQGGNSPLHF. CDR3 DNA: TGTGCCAGCAGTGAGCAGGGGGGCAATTCACCCCTCCACTTT.

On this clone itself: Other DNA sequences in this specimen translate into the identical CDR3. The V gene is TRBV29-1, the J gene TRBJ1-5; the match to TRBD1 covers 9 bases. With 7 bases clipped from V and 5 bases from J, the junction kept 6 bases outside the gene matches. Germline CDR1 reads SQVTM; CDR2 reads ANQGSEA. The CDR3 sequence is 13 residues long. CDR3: CSARQGGDQPQHF. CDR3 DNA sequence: TGCAGCGCCAGACAGGGGGGCGATCAGCCCCAGCATTTT.

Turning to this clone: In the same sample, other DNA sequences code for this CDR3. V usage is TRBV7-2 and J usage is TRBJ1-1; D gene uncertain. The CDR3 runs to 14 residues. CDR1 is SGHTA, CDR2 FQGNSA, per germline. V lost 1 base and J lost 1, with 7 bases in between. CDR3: CASSLVLGNTEAFF. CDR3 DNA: TGTGCCAGCAGCTTAGTCTTGGGGAACACTGAAGCTTTCTTT.

The CDR3: CASSLGTSGRVRNEQFF. Here the CDR3 DNA reads TGTGCCAGCAGCTTAGGGACTAGCGGGAGAGTTCGGAATGAGCAGTTCTTC. V gene TRBV7-9 combines with J gene TRBJ2-1; 13 bases are a match to TRBD2. V lost 1 base, J lost 7 bases, and 7 bases stayed unmatched. The CDR3 has 17 amino acids. Germline V CDR1 and CDR2: SEHNR, FQNEAQ (reference sequence).

The CDR3 reads CASSSRGRNEQFF. The DNA for the CDR3 is TGTGCCAGCAGTTCCCGGGGCCGGAATGAGCAGTTCTTC. The chain combines TRBV6-2 or TRBV6-3 with TRBJ2-1; D may correspond to TRBD1 or TRBD2 (5 bases each). The CDR3 has 13 residues. Germline CDR1 is MNHEY and CDR2 is SVGEGT. The V and J ends lost 4 bases and 7 bases respectively, with 11 bases between them.

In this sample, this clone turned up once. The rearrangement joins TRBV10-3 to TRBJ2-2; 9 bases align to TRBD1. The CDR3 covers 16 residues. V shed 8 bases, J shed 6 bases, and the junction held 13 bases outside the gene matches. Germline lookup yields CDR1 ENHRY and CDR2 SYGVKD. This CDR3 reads CAISAAAGQGSGELFF. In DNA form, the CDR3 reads TGTGCCATCTCGGCGGCTGCGGGACAGGGATCCGGGGAGCTGTTTTTT.

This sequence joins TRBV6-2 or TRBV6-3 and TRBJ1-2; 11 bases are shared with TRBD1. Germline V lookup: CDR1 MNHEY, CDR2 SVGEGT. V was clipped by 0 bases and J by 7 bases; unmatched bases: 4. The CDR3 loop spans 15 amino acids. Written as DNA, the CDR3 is TGTGCCAGCAGTTACTCGGACAGGGGGCGAGGTGGCTACACCTTC. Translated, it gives CASSYSDRGRGGYTF.

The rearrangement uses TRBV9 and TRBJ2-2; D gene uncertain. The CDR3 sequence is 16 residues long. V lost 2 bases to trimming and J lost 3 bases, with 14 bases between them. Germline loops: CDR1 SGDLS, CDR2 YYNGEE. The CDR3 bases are TGTGCCAGCAGCGTTTGGACGGGTTTAGACACCGGGGAGCTGTTTTTT. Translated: CASSVWTGLDTGELFF.

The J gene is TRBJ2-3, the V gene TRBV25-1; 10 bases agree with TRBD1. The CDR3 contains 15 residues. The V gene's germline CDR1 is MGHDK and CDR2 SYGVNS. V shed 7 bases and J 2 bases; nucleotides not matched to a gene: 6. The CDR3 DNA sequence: TGTGCCAGCACTTCGGACAGGGGGATCACAGATACGCAGTATTTT. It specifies CASTSDRGITDTQYF.

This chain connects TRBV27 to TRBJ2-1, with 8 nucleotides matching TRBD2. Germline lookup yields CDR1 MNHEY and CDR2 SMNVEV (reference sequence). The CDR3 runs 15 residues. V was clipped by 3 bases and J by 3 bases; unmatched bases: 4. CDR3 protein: CASSFGGTSYNEQFF. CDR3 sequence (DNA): TGTGCCAGCAGTTTTGGAGGGACTAGCTACAATGAGCAGTTCTTC.

In DNA, the CDR3 is TGTGCCAGTAGGTGGGGCTCCAATGAGCAGTTCTTC. Protein sequence: CASRWGSNEQFF. This rearrangement joins TRBV28 to TRBJ2-1, with a possible D match to TRBD1 (5 bases). The germline CDR1 and CDR2 sequences are MDHEN and SYDVKM. The CDR3 contains 12 residues. The germline V and J ends were trimmed by 9 bases and 6 bases, with 12 bases remaining between them. Full variable domain (remainder filled in from reference TRBV28 and TRBJ2-1): DVKVTQSSRYLVKRTGEKVFLECVQDMDHENMFWYRQDPGLGLRLIYFSYDVKMKEKGDIPEGYSVSREKKERFSLILESASTNQTSMYLCASRWGSNEQFFGPGTRLTVL.

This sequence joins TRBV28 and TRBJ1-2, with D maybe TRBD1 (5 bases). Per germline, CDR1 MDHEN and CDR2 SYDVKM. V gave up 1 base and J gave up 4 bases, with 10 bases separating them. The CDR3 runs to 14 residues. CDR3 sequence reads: CASSLSGVGYGYTF. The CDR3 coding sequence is TGTGCCAGCAGTTTATCGGGGGTGGGCTATGGCTACACCTTC.

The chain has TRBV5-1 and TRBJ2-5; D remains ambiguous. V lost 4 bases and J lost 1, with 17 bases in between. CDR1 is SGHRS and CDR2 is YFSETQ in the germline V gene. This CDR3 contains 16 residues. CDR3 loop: CASSTTPVYGQETQYF. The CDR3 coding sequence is TGCGCCAGCAGCACAACTCCCGTGTACGGCCAAGAGACCCAGTACTTC.

CDR3 DNA sequence: TGTGCCAGCAGTTCGGGCTATTTCAACCCGAACACTGAAGCTTTCTTT. Protein sequence: CASSSGYFNPNTEAFF. V gene TRBV28 combines with J gene TRBJ1-1; D is ambiguous. The CDR3 runs 16 residues. Trimming pared 4 bases from V and 1 base from J, leaving 16 bases between. Germline V gives CDR1 MDHEN, CDR2 SYDVKM. The full variable domain, with the rest looked up from reference TRBV28 and TRBJ1-1, is DVKVTQSSRYLVKRTGEKVFLECVQDMDHENMFWYRQDPGLGLRLIYFSYDVKMKEKGDIPEGYSVSREKKERFSLILESASTNQTSMYLCASSSGYFNPNTEAFFGQGTRLTVV.

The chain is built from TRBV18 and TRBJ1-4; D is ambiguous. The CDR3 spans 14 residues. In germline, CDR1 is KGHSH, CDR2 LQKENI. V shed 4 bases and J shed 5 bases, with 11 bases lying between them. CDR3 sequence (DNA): TGTGCCAGCTCACGCGACACCCAAAATGAAAAACTGTTTTTT. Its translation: CASSRDTQNEKLFF.

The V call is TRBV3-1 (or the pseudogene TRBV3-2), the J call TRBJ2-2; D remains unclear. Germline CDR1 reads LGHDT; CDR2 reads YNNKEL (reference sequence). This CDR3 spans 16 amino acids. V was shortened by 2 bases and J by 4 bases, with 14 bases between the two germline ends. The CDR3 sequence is CASSQMSGRSTGELFF. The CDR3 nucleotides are TGTGCCAGCAGCCAAATGTCGGGTAGGAGCACCGGGGAGCTGTTTTTT.